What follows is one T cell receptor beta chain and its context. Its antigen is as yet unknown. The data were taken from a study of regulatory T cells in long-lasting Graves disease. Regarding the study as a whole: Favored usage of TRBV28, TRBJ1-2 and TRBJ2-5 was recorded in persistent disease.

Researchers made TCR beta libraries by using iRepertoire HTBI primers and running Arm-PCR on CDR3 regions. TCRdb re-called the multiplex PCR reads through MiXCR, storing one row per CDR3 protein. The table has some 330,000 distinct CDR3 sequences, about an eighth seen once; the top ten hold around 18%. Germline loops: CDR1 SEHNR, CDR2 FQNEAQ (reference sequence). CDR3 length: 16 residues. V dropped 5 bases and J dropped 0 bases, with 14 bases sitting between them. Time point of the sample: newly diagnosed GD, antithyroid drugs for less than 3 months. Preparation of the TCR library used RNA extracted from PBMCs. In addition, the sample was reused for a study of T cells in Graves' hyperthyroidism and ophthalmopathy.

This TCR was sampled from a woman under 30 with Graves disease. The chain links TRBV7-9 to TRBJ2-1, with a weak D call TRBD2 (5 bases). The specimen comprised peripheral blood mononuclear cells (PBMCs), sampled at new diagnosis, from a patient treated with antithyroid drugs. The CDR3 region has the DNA TGTGCCAGCAGCCTCTTTCTAGCCAGCTCCTACAATGAGCAGTTCTTC. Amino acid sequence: CASSLFLASSYNEQFF.